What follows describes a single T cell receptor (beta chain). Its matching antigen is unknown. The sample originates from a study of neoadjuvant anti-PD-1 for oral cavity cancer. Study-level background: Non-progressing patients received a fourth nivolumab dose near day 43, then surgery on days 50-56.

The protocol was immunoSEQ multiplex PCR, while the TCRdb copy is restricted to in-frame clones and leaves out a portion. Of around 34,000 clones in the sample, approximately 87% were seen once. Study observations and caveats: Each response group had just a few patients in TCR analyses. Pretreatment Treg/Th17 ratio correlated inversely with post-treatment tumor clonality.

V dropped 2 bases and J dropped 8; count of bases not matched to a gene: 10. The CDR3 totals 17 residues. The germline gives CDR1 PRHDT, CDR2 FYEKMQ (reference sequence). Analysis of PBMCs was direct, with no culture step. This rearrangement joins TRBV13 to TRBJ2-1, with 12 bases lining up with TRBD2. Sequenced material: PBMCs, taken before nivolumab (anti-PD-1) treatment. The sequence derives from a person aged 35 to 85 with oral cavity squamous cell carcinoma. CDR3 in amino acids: CASSLRLAGGPWHEQFF. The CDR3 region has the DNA TGTGCCAGCAGCTTAAGGCTAGCGGGGGGGCCATGGCATGAGCAGTTCTTC.